The sequence of this T cell receptor beta chain was determined in a study of OX40 agonist ivuxolimab in advanced cancers. The CDR3 spans 14 residues. Per the germline V gene, CDR1 is ENHRY and CDR2 is SYGVKD. V was cut by 7 bases and J by 0 bases, with 12 bases left in between. Method: immunoSEQ multiplex PCR; TCRdb's copy keeps in-frame clones and lacks some. Of some 95,000 clones in the sample, about nine tenths were seen once. Source: CD4+ or CD8+ T cells sorted from blood, taken in a trial of the OX40 agonist ivuxolimab. The V call is TRBV10-3, the J call TRBJ1-1; the D is unclear. The source is an adult with an advanced solid tumor such as melanoma, head and neck, liver or kidney cancer. The CDR3: CAIKPGGMNTEAFF. CDR3 DNA: TGTGCCATCAAACCCGGCGGAATGAACACTGAAGCTTTCTTT.